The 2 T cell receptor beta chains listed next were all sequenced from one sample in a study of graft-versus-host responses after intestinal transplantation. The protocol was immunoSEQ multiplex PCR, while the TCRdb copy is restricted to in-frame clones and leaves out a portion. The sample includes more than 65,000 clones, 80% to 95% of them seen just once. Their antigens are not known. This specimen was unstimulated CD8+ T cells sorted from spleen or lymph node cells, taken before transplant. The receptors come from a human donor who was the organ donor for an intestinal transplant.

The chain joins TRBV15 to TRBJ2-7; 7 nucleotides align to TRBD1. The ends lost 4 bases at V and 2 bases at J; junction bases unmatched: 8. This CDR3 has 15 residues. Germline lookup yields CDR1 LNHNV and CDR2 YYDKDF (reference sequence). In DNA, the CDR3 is TGTGCCACCAGCACCCGGGACAGCCAACCCTACGAGCAGTACTTC. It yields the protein CATSTRDSQPYEQYF. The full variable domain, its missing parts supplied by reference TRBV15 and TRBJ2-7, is DAMVIQNPRYQVTQFGKPVTLSCSQTLNHNVMYWYQQKSSQAPKLLFHYYDKDFNNEADTPDNFQSRRPNTSFCFLDIRSPGLGDTAMYLCATSTRDSQPYEQYFGPGTRLTVT.

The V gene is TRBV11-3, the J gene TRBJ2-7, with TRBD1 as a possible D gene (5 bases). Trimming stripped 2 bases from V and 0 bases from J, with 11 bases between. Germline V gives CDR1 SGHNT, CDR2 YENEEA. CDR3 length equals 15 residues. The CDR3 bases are TGTGCCAGCAGCTTATATTTCAGGGCCTCCTACGAGCAGTACTTC. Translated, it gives CASSLYFRASYEQYF.